One T cell receptor beta chain is described in this entry. Its cognate antigen is unknown. This entry belongs to a study of identical twins. Study results and limitations: Reduced insertions were recorded for abundant cord blood beta clonotypes, with no such pattern in memory repertoires.

J was trimmed by 3 bases and V by 4 bases; bases with no gene match: 7. The CDR3 runs to 14 residues. The germline V gene encodes CDR1 SQVTM and CDR2 ANQGSEA. A single record per CDR3 protein comes from TCRdb applying MiXCR to the 5' RACE reads. The sample lists around 1.7 million distinct CDR3 sequences, 25% to 35% occurring once. This TCR was recovered from a newborn girl in good health. The sample taken for sequencing was cord blood. The chain has TRBV29-1 and TRBJ2-3; 7 bases align to TRBD2. In DNA, the CDR3 is TGCAGCGTTGCTAGCGGAGCGGGGACAGATACGCAGTATTTT. Its translation: CSVASGAGTDTQYF.